These 14 T cell receptor beta chains originate from one sample sequenced in a study of T-cell reconstitution after alpha-beta-depleted transplantation in children. The library targeted TCRbeta and was prepared with unique molecular identifiers. TCRdb re-derived calls from the PCR reads in MiXCR, one entry per CDR3 protein. This table has 180,000 or so distinct CDR3 sequences, just under 6.5% appearing once. Material: PBMCs, obtained before TCRalphabeta/CD19-depleted stem cell transplant. These receptors were obtained from a girl under three years old with combined immunodeficiency, due to receive a stem cell transplant.

This clonotype was observed at least ten times. This chain connects TRBV2 to TRBJ2-2; TRBD1 agrees at 7 bases. Unmatched junction bases numbered 17, after V lost 8 bases and J lost 2 bases. This CDR3 comprises 18 residues. Germline V gene sequence: CDR1 SNHLY, CDR2 FYNNEI. This CDR3 is CASCIPIKGADNTGELFF. CDR3 sequence (DNA): TGTGCCAGCTGCATACCGATCAAGGGGGCCGACAACACCGGGGAGCTGTTTTTT.

In its sample, this clonotype was seen many times. V and J are TRBV9 and TRBJ2-7; TRBD2 matches 9 bases. V shed 0 bases, J shed 7 bases, and the junction held 5 bases outside the gene matches. CDR3 length: 14 residues. Germline loops: CDR1 SGDLS, CDR2 YYNGEE. The CDR3 sequence: CASSVEGLAAEQYF. CDR3 in DNA: TGTGCCAGCAGCGTAGAGGGACTAGCTGCGGAGCAGTACTTC.

This clonotype showed up many times. V gene TRBV12-3 or TRBV12-4 combines with J gene TRBJ1-1; 7 bases are a match to TRBD1. This CDR3 is built from 14 residues. Trimming at V came to 1 base and at J to 4 bases, leaving 3 bases not matched to a gene. The DNA for the CDR3 is TGTGCCAGCAGTTTAGACAGGGGATGCACTGAAGCTTTCTTT. Protein product: CASSLDRGCTEAFF.

This clonotype was seen repeatedly, ten times or more. The chain couples TRBV6-2 or TRBV6-3 to TRBJ2-7, with D unclear. The CDR3 covers 12 residues. The ends were cut back, 3 bases at V and 6 bases at J, with 9 bases in the middle. Germline V lookup: CDR1 MNHEY, CDR2 SVGEGT. Here the CDR3 DNA reads TGTGCCAGCAGTTATAGGTCAAGCGAGCAGTACTTC. This codes for CASSYRSSEQYF.

This clonotype was picked up many times. The chain uses TRBV28 and TRBJ2-7; 7 positions agree with TRBD2. Per the germline V gene, CDR1 is MDHEN and CDR2 is SYDVKM. This CDR3 is built from 16 residues. V dropped 5 bases and J dropped 0; count of bases not matched to a gene: 10. CDR3 protein: CASSPGGVTVSYEQYF. The CDR3 DNA is TGTGCCAGCAGTCCTGGGGGGGTGACGGTCTCCTACGAGCAGTACTTC.

This clonotype came up many times. The rearrangement joins TRBV9 to TRBJ2-1; 8 nucleotides line up with TRBD2. Germline V lookup: CDR1 SGDLS, CDR2 YYNGEE. The CDR3 has 15 residues. V trimming: 4 bases; J trimming: 8 bases; junction bases outside the gene matches: 11. CDR3 nucleotides: TGTGCCAGCAGCCCGCCGGGACTAGGTGACGATGAGCAGTTCTTC. It specifies CASSPPGLGDDEQFF.

The genes are TRBV12-3 or TRBV12-4 and TRBJ2-1; no firm D call. This CDR3 region has 14 residues. V was shortened by 7 bases and J by 0 bases, with 10 bases between the two germline ends. The DNA for the CDR3 is TGTGCCAGCACGGACGGACCCTCCTACAATGAGCAGTTCTTC. Its translation is CASTDGPSYNEQFF.

This chain links TRBV19 with TRBJ2-5; TRBD1 matches at 7 bases. The germline V gene encodes CDR1 LNHDA and CDR2 SQIVND (reference sequence). CDR3 length equals 14 residues. The trim removed 11 bases at V and 3 bases at J, leaving 12 bases unmatched. This chain's CDR3 is CASYLGQVKETQYF. DNA of the CDR3: TGTGCCTCTTACCTTGGACAGGTGAAAGAGACCCAGTACTTC.

At least ten counts were recorded for this clonotype. This chain uses TRBV6-1 with TRBJ2-7; D not certain. Trimming cost V 3 bases and J 5 bases, with 8 bases left between them. Looked up from germline, CDR1 is MNHNS and CDR2 is SASEGT. The CDR3 loop spans 12 amino acids. The DNA of the CDR3 is TGTGCCAGCAGTGAGTCCGGCGACGAGCAGTACTTC. This gives the protein CASSESGDEQYF.

This clonotype was picked up many times. The chain links TRBV20-1 to TRBJ2-1; 10 bases agree with TRBD1. Looked up from germline, CDR1 is DFQATT and CDR2 is SNEGSKA (reference sequence). Trimming cost V 6 bases and J 8 bases; bases outside gene matches: 7. The CDR3 contains 13 residues. CDR3 coding DNA: TGCAGTGCCCTCGGGACAGGGGTCGATGAGCAGTTCTTC. It yields the protein CSALGTGVDEQFF.

At least ten counts were recorded for this clonotype. V usage is TRBV28 and J usage is TRBJ1-1; D ambiguous. Trimming shortened V by 6 bases and J by 2 bases, and 7 bases separated the two germline ends. This CDR3 spans 12 amino acids. The germline gives CDR1 MDHEN, CDR2 SYDVKM. The CDR3 spells CASRFSNTEAFF. The CDR3 DNA sequence: TGTGCCAGCAGGTTCTCCAACACTGAAGCTTTCTTT. Supplemented by reference TRBV28 and TRBJ1-1, the full variable domain reads DVKVTQSSRYLVKRTGEKVFLECVQDMDHENMFWYRQDPGLGLRLIYFSYDVKMKEKGDIPEGYSVSREKKERFSLILESASTNQTSMYLCASRFSNTEAFFGQGTRLTVV.

Many counts were recorded for this clonotype. V usage is TRBV7-3 and J usage is TRBJ2-1; D ambiguous. CDR1 SGHTA and CDR2 FQGTGA come from the germline V gene. CDR3 length equals 16 residues. The germline V and J ends were trimmed by 3 bases and 2 bases, with 14 bases remaining between them. The CDR3 reads CASSFESGYAYNEQFF. The CDR3 DNA is TGTGCCAGCAGCTTTGAATCCGGTTACGCCTACAATGAGCAGTTCTTC.

This clonotype was found many times. The J gene is TRBJ1-2, the V gene TRBV5-4; possibly TRBD1 for D (5 bases). This CDR3 is 15 amino acids long. CDR1 and CDR2 (germline): SGHNT, YYREEE (reference sequence). The germline V and J ends were trimmed by 2 bases and 5 bases, with 16 bases remaining between them. As DNA, the CDR3 is TGTGCCAGCAGCTTACTCGGGACGGCGAGATATGGCTACACCTTC. It yields the protein CASSLLGTARYGYTF.

This clonotype has at least ten counts. This chain joins TRBV5-1 and TRBJ2-2; D is possibly TRBD1 or TRBD2 (5 bases each). The V end was cut by 6 bases, the J end by 6 bases, with 9 bases between. CDR1 and CDR2 from the germline V gene are SGHRS and YFSETQ. The CDR3 is 12 residues long. CDR3 DNA: TGCGCCAGCATGATGGGGGCCGGGGAGCTGTTTTTT. Protein sequence: CASMMGAGELFF.